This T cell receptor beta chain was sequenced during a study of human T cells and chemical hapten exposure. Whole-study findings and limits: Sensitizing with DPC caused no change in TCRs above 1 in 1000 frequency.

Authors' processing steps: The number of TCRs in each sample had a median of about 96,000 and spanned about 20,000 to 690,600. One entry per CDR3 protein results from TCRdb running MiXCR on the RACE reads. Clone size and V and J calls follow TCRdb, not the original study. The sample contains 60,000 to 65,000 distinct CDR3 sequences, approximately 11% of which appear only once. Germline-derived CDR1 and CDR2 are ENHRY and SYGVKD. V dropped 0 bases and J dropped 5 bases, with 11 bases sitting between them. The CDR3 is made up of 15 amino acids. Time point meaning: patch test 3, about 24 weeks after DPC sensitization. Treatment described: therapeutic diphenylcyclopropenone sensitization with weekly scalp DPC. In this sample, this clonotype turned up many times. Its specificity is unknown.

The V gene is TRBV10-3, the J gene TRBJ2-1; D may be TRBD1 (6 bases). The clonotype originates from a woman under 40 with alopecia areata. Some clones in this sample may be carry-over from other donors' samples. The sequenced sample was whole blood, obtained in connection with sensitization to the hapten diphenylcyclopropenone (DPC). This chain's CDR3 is CAISESVTGDNEQFF. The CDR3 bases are TGTGCCATCAGTGAGTCAGTGACAGGAGACAATGAGCAGTTCTTC.